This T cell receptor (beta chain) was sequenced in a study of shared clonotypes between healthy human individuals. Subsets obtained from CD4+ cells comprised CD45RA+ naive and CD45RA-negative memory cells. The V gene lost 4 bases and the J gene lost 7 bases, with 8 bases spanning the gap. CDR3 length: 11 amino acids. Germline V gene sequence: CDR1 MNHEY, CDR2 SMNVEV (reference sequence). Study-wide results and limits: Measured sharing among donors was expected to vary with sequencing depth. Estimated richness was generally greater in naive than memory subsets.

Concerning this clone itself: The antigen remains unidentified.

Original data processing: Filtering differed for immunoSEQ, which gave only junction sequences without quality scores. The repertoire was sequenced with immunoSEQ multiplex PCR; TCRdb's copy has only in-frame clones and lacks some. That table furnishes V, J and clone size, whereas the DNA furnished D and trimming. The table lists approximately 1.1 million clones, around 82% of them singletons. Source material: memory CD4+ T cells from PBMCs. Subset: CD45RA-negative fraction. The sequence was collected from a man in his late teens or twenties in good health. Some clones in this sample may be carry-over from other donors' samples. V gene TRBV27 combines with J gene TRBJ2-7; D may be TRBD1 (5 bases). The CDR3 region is CASSSREEQYF. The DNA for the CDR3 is TGTGCCAGCAGTTCCAGGGAAGAGCAGTACTTC.